The entry below describes one T cell receptor (beta chain). The data belong to a study of graft-versus-host responses after intestinal transplantation. Sequenced by immunoSEQ multiplex PCR; TCRdb stores in-frame clones only, minus some. Of approximately 100,000 clones in the sample, roughly 86% were seen once. This receptor was taken from a human patient who received an intestinal transplant, so some T cells may come from the graft donor. The source was PBMCs, collected 255 days after intestinal transplant.

The CDR3 sequence is CASSWGKTVSSYNEQFF. As DNA, the CDR3 is TGCGCCAGCAGCTGGGGCAAGACGGTGAGCTCCTACAATGAGCAGTTCTTC. The rearrangement uses TRBV5-1 and TRBJ2-1; D is possibly TRBD1 (5 bases). The CDR3 has 17 amino acids. The V end was cut by 3 bases, the J end by 0 bases, with 16 bases between. Germline V gene lookup returns CDR1 SGHRS and CDR2 YFSETQ.